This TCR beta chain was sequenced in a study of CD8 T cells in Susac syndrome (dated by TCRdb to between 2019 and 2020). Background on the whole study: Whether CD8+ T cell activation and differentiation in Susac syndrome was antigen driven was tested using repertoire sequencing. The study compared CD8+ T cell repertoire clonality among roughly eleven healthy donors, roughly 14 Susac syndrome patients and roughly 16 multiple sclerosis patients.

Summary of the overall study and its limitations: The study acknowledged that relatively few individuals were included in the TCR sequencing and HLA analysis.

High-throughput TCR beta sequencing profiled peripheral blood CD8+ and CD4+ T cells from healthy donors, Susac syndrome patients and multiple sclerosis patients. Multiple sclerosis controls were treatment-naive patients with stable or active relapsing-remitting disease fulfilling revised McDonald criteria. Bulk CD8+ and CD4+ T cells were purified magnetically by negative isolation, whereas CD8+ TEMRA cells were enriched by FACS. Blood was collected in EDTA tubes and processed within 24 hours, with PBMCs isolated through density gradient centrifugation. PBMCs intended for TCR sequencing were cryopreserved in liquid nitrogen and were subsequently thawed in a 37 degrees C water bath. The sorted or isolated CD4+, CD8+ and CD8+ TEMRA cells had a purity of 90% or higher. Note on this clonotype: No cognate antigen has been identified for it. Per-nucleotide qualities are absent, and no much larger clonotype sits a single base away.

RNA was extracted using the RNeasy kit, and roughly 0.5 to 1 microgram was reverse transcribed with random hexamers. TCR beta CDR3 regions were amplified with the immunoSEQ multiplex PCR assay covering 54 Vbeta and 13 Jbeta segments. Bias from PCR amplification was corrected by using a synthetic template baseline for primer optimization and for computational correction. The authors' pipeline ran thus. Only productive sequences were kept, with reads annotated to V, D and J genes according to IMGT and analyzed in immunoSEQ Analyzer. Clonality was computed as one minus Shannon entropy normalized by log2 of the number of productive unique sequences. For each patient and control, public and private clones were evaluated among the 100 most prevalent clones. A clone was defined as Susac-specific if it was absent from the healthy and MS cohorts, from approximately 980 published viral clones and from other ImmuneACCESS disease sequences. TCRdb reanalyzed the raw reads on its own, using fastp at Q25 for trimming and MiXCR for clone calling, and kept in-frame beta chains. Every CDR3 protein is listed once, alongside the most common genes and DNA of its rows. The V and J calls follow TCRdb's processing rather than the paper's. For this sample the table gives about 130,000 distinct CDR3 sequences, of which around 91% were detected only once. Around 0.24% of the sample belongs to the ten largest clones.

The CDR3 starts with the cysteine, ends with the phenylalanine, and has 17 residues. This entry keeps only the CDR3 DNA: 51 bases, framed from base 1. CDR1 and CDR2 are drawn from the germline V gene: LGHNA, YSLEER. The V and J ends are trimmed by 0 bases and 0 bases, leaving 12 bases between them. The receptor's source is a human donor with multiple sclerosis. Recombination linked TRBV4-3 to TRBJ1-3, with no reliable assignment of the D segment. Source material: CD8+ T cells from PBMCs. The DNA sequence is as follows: TGCGCCAGCAGCCAAGATCAGTTTGGGTACTCTGGAAACACCATATATTTT. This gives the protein CASSQDQFGYSGNTIYF.